This T cell receptor beta chain was sequenced during a study of blood T cell repertoires in COVID-19 (dated by TCRdb to about 2020). At the level of the whole study: The collaborator samples originated in the United States, Italy and Spain and spanned the acute and convalescent phases of COVID-19. The prospective study material was composed of cDNA or gDNA derived from T cells, B-cell-depleted T cells, or PBMCs. The dataset comprised deeply sampled blood TCRbeta repertoires from subjects exposed to, actively infected with, or recovered from COVID-19. The repertoires were released in a freely available public database intended as a resource for research on the immune response to SARS-CoV-2. Samples were obtained from the ongoing ImmuneRACE study (first 160 participants) and from 1,254 subjects provided by 6 global collaborators. Nearly every sample came with metadata listing a de-identified subject ID, COVID-19 status, age in years and sex. Where available, HLA class I and class II types were taken from metadata supplied by the sample provider and were not determined by assay-based typing. The paper's findings and limits, for the study overall: Clinical and demographic metadata were provided uncurated, with the amount varying by source and participant.

Another Seattle source contributed samples from volunteer blood donors who had recovered from COVID-19. Whole blood was collected in K2EDTA tubes by collaborating institutions according to the institutions' own protocols. For TCRbeta analysis, collaborator samples were shipped as frozen whole blood, as isolated PBMCs, or as DNA extracted from either sample type. TCRbeta CDR3 regions were amplified from genomic DNA using the immunoSEQ Assay, a bias-controlled multiplex PCR. On the authors' methods: Within the assay, amplification of reference gene primers was used to estimate how many nucleated cells each sample contained. Sequence reads were collapsed and filtered to measure the absolute abundance of every unique TCRbeta CDR3 rearrangement. Productive Simpson clonality was computed per sample as the square root of Simpson's diversity index over productive rearrangements. In TCRdb, the immuneACCESS table is reduced to in-frame sequences with V and J assigned. These tables do not hold every clone; where another copy was compared, an unresolved V gene accounts for under half, and the others remain unexplained. V and J calls and clone size follow that table, whereas D and trimming were derived from the DNA. The sample records hundreds of thousands of clones, 89% of which are singletons. Around 6.5% of the sample is in the top ten clones.

As for this clone: What antigen it recognizes has not been identified. Base qualities are not provided; no much larger clone lies one nucleotide away.

Taken from the germline V gene, the CDR1 and CDR2 loops are MNHEY and SVGAGI. The CDR3 contains 16 residues, cysteine and phenylalanine counted. Only CDR3 DNA remains: 48 bases, in frame from the first base. At the junction V is shortened by 2 bases and J by 0 bases; bases outside the gene matches: 3. The sequenced material came from peripheral blood. Rearrangement joined TRBV6-5 to TRBJ2-3; 9 bases in the junction line up with TRBD2. This receptor was obtained from a man aged 55-75 years who had recovered from COVID-19. The DNA reads TGTGCCAGCAGTTACAGCGGGAGGTCGAGCACAGATACGCAGTATTTT. Its protein product is CASSYSGRSSTDTQYF.